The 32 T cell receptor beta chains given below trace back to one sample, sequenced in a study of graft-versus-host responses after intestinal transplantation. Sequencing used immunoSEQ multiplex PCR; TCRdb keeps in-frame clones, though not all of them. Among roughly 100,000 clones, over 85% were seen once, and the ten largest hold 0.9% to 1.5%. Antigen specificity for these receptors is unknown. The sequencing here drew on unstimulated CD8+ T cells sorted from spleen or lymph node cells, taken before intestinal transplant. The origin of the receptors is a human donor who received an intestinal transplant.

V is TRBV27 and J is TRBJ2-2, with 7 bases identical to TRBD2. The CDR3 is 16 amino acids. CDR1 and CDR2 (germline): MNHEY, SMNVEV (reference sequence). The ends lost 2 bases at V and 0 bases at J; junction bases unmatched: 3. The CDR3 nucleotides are TGTGCCAGCAGTTTACTAGGGACTACGAACACCGGGGAGCTGTTTTTT. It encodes CASSLLGTTNTGELFF.

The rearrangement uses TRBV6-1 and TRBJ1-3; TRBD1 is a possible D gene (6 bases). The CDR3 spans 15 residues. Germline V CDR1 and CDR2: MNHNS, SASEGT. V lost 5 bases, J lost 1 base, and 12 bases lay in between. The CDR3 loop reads CASSLDRTSGNTIYF. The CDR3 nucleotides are TGTGCCAGCAGTCTCGACAGGACGTCTGGAAACACCATATATTTT.

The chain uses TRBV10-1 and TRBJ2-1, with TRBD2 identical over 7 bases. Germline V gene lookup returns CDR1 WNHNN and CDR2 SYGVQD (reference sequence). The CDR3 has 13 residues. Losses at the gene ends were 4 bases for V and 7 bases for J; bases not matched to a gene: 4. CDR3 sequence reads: CASSGNSGNEQFF. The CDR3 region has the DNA TGCGCCAGCAGTGGGAATAGCGGGAATGAGCAGTTCTTC.

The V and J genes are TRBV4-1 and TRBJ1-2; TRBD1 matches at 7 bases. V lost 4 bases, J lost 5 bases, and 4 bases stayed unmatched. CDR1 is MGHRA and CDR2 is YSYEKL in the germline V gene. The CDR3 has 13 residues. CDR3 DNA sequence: TGCGCCAGCAGCCCCGGGACAGCGTATGGCTACACCTTC. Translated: CASSPGTAYGYTF.

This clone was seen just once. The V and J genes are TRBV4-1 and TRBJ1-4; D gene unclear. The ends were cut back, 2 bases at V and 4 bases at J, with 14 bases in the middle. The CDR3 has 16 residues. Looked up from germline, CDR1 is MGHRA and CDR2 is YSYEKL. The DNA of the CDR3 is TGCGCCAGCAGCCAATTACACCCGGGGTATAATGAAAAACTGTTTTTT. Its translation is CASSQLHPGYNEKLFF.

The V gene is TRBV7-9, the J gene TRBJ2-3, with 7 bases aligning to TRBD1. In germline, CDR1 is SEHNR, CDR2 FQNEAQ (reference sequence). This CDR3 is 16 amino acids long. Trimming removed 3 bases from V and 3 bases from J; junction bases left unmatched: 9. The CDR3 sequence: CASSFPGQGDTDTQYF. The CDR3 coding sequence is TGTGCCAGCAGCTTCCCTGGGCAGGGGGATACAGATACGCAGTATTTT.

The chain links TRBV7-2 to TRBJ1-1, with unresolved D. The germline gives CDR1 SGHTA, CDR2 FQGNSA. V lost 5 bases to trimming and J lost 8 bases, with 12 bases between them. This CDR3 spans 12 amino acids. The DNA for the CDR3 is TGTGCCAGCAGCCCGCCCGGGGAGGAAGCTTTCTTT. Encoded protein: CASSPPGEEAFF. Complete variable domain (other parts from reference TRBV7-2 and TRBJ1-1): GAGVSQSPSNKVTEKGKDVELRCDPISGHTALYWYRQSLGQGLEFLIYFQGNSAPDKSGLPSDRFSAERTGGSVSTLTIQRTQQEDSAVYLCASSPPGEEAFFGQGTRLTVV.

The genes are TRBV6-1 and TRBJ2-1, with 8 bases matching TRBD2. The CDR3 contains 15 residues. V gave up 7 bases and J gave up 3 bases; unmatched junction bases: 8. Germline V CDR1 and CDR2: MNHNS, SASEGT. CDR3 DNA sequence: TGTGCCAGCAAACCAGCGGGGGCCTACTACAATGAGCAGTTCTTC. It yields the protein CASKPAGAYYNEQFF.

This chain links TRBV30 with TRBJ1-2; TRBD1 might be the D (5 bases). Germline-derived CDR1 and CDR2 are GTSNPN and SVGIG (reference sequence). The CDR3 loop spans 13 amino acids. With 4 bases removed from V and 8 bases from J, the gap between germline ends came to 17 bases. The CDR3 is CAWNTQGIEGYTF. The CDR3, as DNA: TGTGCCTGGAACACGCAGGGTATTGAAGGCTACACCTTC.

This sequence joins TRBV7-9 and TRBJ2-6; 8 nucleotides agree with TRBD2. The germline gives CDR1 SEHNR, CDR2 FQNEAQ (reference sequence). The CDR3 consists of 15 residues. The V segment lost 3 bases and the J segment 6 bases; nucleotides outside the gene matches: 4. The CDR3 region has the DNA TGTGCCAGCAGCTTGTCGGGACTAGAGGCCAACGTCCTGACTTTC. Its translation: CASSLSGLEANVLTF.

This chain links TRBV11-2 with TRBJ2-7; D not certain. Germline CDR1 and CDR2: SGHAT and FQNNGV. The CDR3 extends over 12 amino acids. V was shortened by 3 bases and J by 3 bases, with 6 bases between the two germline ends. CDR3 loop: CASSLWDYEQYF. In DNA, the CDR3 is TGTGCCAGCAGCTTGTGGGACTACGAGCAGTACTTC.

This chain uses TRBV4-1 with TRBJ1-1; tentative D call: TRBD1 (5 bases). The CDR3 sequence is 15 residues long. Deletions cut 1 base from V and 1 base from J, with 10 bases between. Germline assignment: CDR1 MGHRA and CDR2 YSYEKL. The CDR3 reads CASSQGGGGNTEAFF. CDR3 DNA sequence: TGCGCCAGCAGCCAAGGGGGGGGAGGGAACACTGAAGCTTTCTTT.

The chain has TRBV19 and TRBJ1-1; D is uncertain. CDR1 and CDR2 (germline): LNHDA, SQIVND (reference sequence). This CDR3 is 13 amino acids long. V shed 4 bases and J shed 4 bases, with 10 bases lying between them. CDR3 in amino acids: CASSTSVTTEAFF. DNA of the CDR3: TGTGCCAGTAGTACCTCGGTCACCACTGAAGCTTTCTTT. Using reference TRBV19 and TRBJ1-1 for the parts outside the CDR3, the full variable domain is DGGITQSPKYLFRKEGQNVTLSCEQNLNHDAMYWYRQDPGQGLRLIYYSQIVNDFQKGDIAEGYSVSREKKESFPLTVTSAQKNPTAFYLCASSTSVTTEAFFGQGTRLTVV.

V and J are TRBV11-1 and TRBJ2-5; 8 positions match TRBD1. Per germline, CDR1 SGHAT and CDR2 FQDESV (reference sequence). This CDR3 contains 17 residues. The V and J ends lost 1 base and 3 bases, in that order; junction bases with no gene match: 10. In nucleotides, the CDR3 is TGTGCCAGCAGCTTAGTGTCCGGACAGGGCGGAGAAGAGACCCAGTACTTC. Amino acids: CASSLVSGQGGEETQYF.

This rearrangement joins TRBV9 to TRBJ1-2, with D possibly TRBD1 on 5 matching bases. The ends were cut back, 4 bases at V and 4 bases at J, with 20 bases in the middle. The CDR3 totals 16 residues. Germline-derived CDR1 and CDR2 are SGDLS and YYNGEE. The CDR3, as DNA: TGTGCCAGCAGCCCAGGCGGGGGACCAGCTCTCTATGGCTACACCTTC. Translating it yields CASSPGGGPALYGYTF.

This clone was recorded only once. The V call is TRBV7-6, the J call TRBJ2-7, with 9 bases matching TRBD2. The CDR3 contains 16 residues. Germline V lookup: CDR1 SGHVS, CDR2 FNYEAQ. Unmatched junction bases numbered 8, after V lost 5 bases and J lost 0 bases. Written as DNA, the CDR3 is TGTGCCAGCAGCGGGGAAGGCGGGGGGGCCTCCTACGAGCAGTACTTC. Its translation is CASSGEGGGASYEQYF.

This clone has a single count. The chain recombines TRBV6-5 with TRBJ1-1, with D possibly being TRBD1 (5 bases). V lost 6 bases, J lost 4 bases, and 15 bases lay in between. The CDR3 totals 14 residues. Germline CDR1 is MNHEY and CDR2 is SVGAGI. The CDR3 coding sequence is TGTGCCAGCAGCCTCGACCCGGGGGGCACTGAAGCTTTCTTT. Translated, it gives CASSLDPGGTEAFF.

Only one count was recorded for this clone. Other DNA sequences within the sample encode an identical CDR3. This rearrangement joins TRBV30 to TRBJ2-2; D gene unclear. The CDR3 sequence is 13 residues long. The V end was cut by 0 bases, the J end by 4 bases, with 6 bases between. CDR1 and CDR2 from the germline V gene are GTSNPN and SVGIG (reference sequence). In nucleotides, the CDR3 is TGTGCCTGGAGTGTTATGGGCACCGGGGAGCTGTTTTTT. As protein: CAWSVMGTGELFF.

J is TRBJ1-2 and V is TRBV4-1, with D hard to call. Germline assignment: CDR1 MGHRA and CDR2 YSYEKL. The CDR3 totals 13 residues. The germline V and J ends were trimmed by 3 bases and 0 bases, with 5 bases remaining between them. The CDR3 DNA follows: TGCGCCAGCAGCCAGGGTGCTAACTATGGCTACACCTTC. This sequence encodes CASSQGANYGYTF.

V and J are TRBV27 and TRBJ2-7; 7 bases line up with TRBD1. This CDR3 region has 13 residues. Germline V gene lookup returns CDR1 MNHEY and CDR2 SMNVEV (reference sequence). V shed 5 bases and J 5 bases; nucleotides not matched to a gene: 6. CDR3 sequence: CASSTPGQDEQYF. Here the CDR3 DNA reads TGTGCCAGCAGTACGCCCGGACAGGACGAGCAGTACTTC.

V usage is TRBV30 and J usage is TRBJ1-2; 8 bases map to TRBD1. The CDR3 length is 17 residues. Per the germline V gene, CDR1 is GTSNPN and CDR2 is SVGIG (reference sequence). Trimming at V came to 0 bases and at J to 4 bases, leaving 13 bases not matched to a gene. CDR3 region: CAWSVPPGGAGLYGYTF. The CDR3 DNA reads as TGTGCCTGGAGTGTTCCTCCAGGGGGCGCGGGCCTCTATGGCTACACCTTC.

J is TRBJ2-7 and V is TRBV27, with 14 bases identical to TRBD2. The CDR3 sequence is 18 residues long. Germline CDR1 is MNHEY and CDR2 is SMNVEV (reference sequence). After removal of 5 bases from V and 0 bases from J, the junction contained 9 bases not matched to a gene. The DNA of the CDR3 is TGTGCCAGCAGTACAACACTCGGACTAGCGGGGGGCTCCTACGAGCAGTACTTC. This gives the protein CASSTTLGLAGGSYEQYF.

The CDR3 nucleotides are TGTGCCAGCACGATCTCTAGGCCGGGTCTCTACGAGCAGTACTTC. Protein sequence: CASTISRPGLYEQYF. The V call is TRBV6-4, the J call TRBJ2-5; D unresolved. The last part of the DNA fits TRBJ2-7 better; the J call may be wrong. Germline CDR1 MRHNA, CDR2 SNTAGT. The CDR3 spans 15 residues.

Here the CDR3 reads CASSQWDGLAGSSYNEQFF. Here the CDR3 DNA reads TGTGCCAGCAGCCAATGGGACGGGCTAGCGGGGAGTTCCTACAATGAGCAGTTCTTC. V is TRBV14 and J is TRBJ2-1, with 9 bases that match TRBD2. J lost 1 base, V lost 2 bases, and 12 bases had no gene match. This CDR3 has 19 amino acids. Germline V lookup: CDR1 SGHDN, CDR2 FVKESK.

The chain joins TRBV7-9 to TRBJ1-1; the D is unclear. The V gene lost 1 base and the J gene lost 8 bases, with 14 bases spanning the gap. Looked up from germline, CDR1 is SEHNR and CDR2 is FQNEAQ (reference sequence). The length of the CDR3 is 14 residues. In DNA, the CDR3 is TGTGCCAGCAGCTTAGGTTCTCCTGGCAAGGAAGCTTTCTTT. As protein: CASSLGSPGKEAFF.

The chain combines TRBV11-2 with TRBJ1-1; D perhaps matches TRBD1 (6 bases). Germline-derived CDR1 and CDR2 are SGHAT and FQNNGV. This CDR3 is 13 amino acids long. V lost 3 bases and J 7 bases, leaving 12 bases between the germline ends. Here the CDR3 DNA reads TGTGCCAGCAGCTTTCAGGGGAGTGGTGAAGCTTTCTTT. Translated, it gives CASSFQGSGEAFF.

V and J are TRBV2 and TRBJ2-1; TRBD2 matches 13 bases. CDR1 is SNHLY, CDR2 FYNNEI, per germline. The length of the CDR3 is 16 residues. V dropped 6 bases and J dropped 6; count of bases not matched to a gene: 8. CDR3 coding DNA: TGTGCCAGCAGCAAGGAGGGACTAGCGGGGATCAATGAGCAGTTCTTC. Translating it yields CASSKEGLAGINEQFF.

The DNA for the CDR3 is TGCGCCAGCAGCATGACTAGTTTCAATGAGCAGTTCTTC. This encodes CASSMTSFNEQFF. The chain couples TRBV10-2 to TRBJ2-1; possibly TRBD2 for D (6 bases). CDR3 length: 13 amino acids. V dropped 6 bases and J dropped 6 bases, with 12 bases sitting between them. The V gene's germline CDR1 is WSHSY and CDR2 SAAADI.

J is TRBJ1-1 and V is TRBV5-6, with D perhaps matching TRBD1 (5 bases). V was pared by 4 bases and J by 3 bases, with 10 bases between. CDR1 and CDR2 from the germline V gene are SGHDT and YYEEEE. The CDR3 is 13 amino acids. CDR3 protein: CASSTGAYTEAFF. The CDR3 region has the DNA TGTGCCAGCAGCACCGGGGCGTACACTGAAGCTTTCTTT.

Here the CDR3 DNA reads TGTGCCAGCAGTTCAGGACAGAGAAACTACGAGCAGTACTTC. Amino acids: CASSSGQRNYEQYF. The chain combines TRBV6-5 with TRBJ2-7; tentative D call: TRBD1 (6 bases). Trimming pared 4 bases from V and 3 bases from J, leaving 13 bases between. The CDR3 is 14 amino acids. From germline, CDR1 is MNHEY and CDR2 SVGAGI.

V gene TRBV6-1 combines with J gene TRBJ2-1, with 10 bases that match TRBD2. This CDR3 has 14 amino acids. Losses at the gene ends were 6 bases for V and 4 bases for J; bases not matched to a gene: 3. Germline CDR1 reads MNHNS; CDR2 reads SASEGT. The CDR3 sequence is CASRSAGGYNEQFF. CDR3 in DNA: TGTGCCAGCAGGTCAGCGGGGGGGTACAATGAGCAGTTCTTC.

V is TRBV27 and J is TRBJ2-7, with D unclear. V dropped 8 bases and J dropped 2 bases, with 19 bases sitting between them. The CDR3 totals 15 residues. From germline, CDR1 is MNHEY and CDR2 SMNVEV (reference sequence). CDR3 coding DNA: TGTGCCAGCTTTCAAAAGGGCATGCCCCCCTACGAGCAGTACTTC. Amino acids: CASFQKGMPPYEQYF.